A selection of T cell receptor beta chains follows, all from one sample in a study of T-cell memory formation after mild COVID-19. TCRdb re-derived calls from the 5' RACE reads in MiXCR, one entry per CDR3 protein. The profile shows 100,000 to 150,000 distinct CDR3 sequences, less than 6.5% of them singletons. Input material: PBMCs or a T cell subset sorted from them (not recorded which). These receptors all stem from an adult woman who had mild COVID-19 (a few samples of this study predate the infection). Cell type and time point are not known. Both conserved end residues are part of each CDR3. The order of the fields is J gene, V gene, CDR3 protein.

TRBJ2-2	TRBV6-5	CASSAGQGRTGELFF
TRBJ2-7	TRBV5-4	CASSLVRVSGTPSEQYF
TRBJ1-2	TRBV12-3/TRBV12-4	CASRSTGNYGYTF
TRBJ2-2	TRBV6-2/TRBV6-3	CASRGRGLNTGELFF
TRBJ2-5	TRBV12-3/TRBV12-4	CASSPGRYETQYF
TRBJ2-3	TRBV4-2	CASSQASSGGYTDTQYF
TRBJ1-1	TRBV4-3	CASSQELGEAFF
TRBJ2-4	TRBV20-1	CRASGAAIAKNIQYF
TRBJ1-2	TRBV5-1	CASSLVGTGTSFGYTF
TRBJ1-2	TRBV7-3	CASSKNRDDGYTF
TRBJ1-5	TRBV3-1	CASSQAGGNQPQHF
TRBJ1-5	TRBV7-8	CASSFSTGSNQPQHF
TRBJ2-1	TRBV4-3	CASSQAEVARSEQFF
TRBJ2-7	TRBV6-2/TRBV6-3	CASGGVDEQYF
TRBJ1-5	TRBV12-3/TRBV12-4	CASSFGRGGDQPQHF
TRBJ2-6	TRBV30	CAWSGRGRYSGANVLTF
TRBJ1-5	TRBV7-8	CASSRDRNQPQHF
TRBJ1-4	TRBV12-3/TRBV12-4	CASSWSGGRGEKLFF
TRBJ2-7	TRBV18	CASSPTLAGGRYEQYF
TRBJ1-1	TRBV20-1	CSARDTGRSTEAFF
TRBJ2-7	TRBV6-5	CASSYSDRDYEQYF
TRBJ1-5	TRBV7-8	CASSLGDRGGWPQHF
TRBJ2-7	TRBV7-6	CASSFASHSYEQYF
TRBJ2-7	TRBV7-2	CASSLAPASYEQYF
TRBJ1-6	TRBV7-9	CASSFNRDTHRNSPLHF
TRBJ1-5	TRBV5-6	CASSLGTQPQHF
TRBJ2-5	TRBV5-4	CASSLVGGGLPQETQYF
TRBJ2-7	TRBV5-1	CASSLGGQGGSNEQYF
TRBJ2-1	TRBV18	CASSSGQGSNNEQFF
TRBJ2-2	TRBV5-6	CASLLWGTGELFF
TRBJ2-3	TRBV12-3/TRBV12-4	CASSRPQGQDTQYF
TRBJ2-3	TRBV6-5	CASSSTRDTQYF
TRBJ2-3	TRBV21-1	CASSKVHKGGVPRTDTQYF
TRBJ1-1	TRBV12-3/TRBV12-4	CASSFSSGFGTEAFF
TRBJ1-5	TRBV30	CAWTSGNQPQHF
TRBJ2-5	TRBV9	CASSVTPGPRETQYF
TRBJ1-3	TRBV12-3/TRBV12-4	CASSHGTVGDTIYF
TRBJ2-3	TRBV12-3/TRBV12-4	CASSLTAGAGTDTQYF
TRBJ2-7	TRBV5-1	CASSSGTGSIAYEQYF
TRBJ2-1	TRBV3-1	CASSQLRPSNNEQFF
TRBJ1-2	TRBV5-1	CASSPGLINYGYTF
TRBJ2-1	TRBV7-2	CASSLVGGTSYNEQFF